This entry features one T cell receptor (beta chain) sequence. Many counts were recorded for this clonotype. The clone's antigen remains unknown. Nothing much larger sits one base from this clone, and base qualities are not available. Sequencing instrument: Illumina NovaSeq 6000. TCR cDNA was synthesized by 5'RACE template switching, which introduced a universal primer site and unique molecular identifiers. Priming for cDNA synthesis came from both the TCR alpha and TCR beta constant segments. Library amplification used two PCR steps, and the second PCR step added sample barcodes and sequencing adapters. Sequencing of libraries was performed on Illumina HiSeq 2500 (2x100 bp) or NovaSeq (2x150 bp). The authors' pipeline ran thus. Demultiplexing of reads and collapsing into UMI consensus sequences were performed with MIGEC, and V(D)J alignment was carried out with MiXCR. Clonotypes responding to the vaccine were identified with edgeR on replicate PBMC samples, with the criteria of FDR below 0.01 and a log2 fold change above 5 up to day 15. Each bulk clonotype was labeled CD4 or CD8 based on which sequenced repertoire, CD4 or CD8, contained the clonotype at higher abundance. The raw public reads went through TCRdb reprocessing: fastp at Q25, MiXCR clone calling, in-frame beta chains kept. Every entry covers one CDR3 protein and lists the most common genes and DNA from its rows. The V and J calls were determined by TCRdb, not by the authors. The sample profile shows a few hundred thousand distinct CDR3 sequences; approximately 3.2% of them were found once. The ten largest clonotypes hold 3.2% of the sample.

These data originate in a study of T cells after yellow fever vaccination (dated by TCRdb to between 2018 and 2021). Study-level background: Libraries from fractions with low cell numbers were prepared with the SMART-Seq v4 Ultra Low Input RNA kit. To follow T-cell clones before and after primary and booster YFV17D yellow fever vaccination, bulk TCR alpha and beta repertoires were sequenced over time. Two healthy male donors, one aged 18 to 30 and one aged 30 to 40 years, made up the cohort. Blood was collected at multiple timepoints before and after primary and secondary immunization, and bulk PBMC replicates and cell subsets were isolated.

The treatment or condition label of this sample denotes: live attenuated yellow fever vaccine strain. PBMCs were isolated from peripheral blood using a standard Ficoll-Paque protocol. CD4 and CD8 T-cell fractions were isolated with Dynabeads CD4 and CD8 positive selection kits. TriZol was used to extract RNA from bulk PBMCs, CD4 and CD8 fractions, and dextramer-positive and dextramer-negative fractions. The investigation overall reported the following: Because abundant contaminating clonotypes from the bulk population could be contained in FACS-sorted repertoires, computational filtering was required. A small share of clonotypes was detected in both CD4 and CD8 compartments, with the overlap likely arising from convergent recombination. Because the study included only a couple of donors, the extent to which the findings can be generalized is limited. Compared with the primary T-cell response, the secondary T-cell response was weaker but faster, peaking on day 5 rather than day 15. Most clones expanded after primary vaccination (approximately 96% of CD4 and around 89% of CD8) were re-detected after the booster, suggesting that broad memory maintenance occurred.

The cysteine opens and the phenylalanine closes a CDR3 of 15 amino acids. The only DNA kept is the CDR3, 45 bases in frame from the first base. Deletion took 0 bases off V and 5 bases off J, with a span of 11 bases between the germline ends. The germline V gene sets CDR1 to SGHRS and CDR2 to YFSETQ. This TCR was recovered from a young man who received the YFV17D yellow fever vaccine. The chain uses TRBV5-1 and TRBJ1-4, with the D gene not confidently named. The sample was CD4+ T cells sorted from PBMCs, taken 10 days after the yellow fever booster vaccination. The DNA sequence is as follows: TGCGCCAGCAGCTTGGATACAGTTTTGAATGAAAAACTGTTTTTT. It translates to CASSLDTVLNEKLFF.